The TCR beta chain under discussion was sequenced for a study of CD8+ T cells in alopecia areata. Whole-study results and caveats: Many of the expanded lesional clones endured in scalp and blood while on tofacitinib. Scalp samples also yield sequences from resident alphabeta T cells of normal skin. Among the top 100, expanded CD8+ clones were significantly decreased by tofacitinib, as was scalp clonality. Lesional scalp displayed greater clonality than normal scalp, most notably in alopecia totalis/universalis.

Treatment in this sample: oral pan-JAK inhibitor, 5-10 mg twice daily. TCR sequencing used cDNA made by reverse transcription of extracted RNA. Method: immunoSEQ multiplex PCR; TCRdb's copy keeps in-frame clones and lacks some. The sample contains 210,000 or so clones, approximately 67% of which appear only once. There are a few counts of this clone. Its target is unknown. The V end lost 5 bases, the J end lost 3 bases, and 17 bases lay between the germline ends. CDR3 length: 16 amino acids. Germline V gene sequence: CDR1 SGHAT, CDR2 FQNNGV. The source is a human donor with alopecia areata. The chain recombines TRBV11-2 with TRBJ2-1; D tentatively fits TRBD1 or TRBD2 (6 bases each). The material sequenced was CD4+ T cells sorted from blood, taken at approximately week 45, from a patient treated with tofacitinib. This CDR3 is CASSRPRGPHYNEQFF. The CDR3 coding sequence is TGTGCCAGCAGCAGACCCCGGGGGCCCCACTACAATGAGCAGTTCTTC.